This entry describes one T cell receptor (beta chain). TCRdb called the RT-PCR reads again in MiXCR, with one record for every CDR3 protein. The sample holds 920,000 or so distinct CDR3 sequences, roughly 18% seen once. The data stem from a study of patients and donors after allogeneic stem cell transplantation. The receptor's source is a human donor who was either an allogeneic HSCT recipient or a stem cell or donor lymphocyte infusion donor (not recorded which). It is not recorded whose cells these are; they may come from a transplant donor. The sequenced material came from blood, either unsorted or a sorted T cell fraction (not recorded which).

DNA for the CDR3: TGTGCCAGCAGCTTAGGGGGGACAGGGCTCTATGGCTACACCTTC. This encodes CASSLGGTGLYGYTF. V gene TRBV7-4 combines with J gene TRBJ1-2, with 9 bases matching TRBD1. CDR3 size: 15 residues. V trimming: 1 base; J trimming: 4 bases; junction bases outside the gene matches: 4. Germline loops: CDR1 SGHVT, CDR2 SQSDAQ.